This T cell receptor beta chain is from a study of blood T cell repertoires in COVID-19. Study details: Donors in the United States, Italy and Spain gave samples during acute or convalescent COVID-19. The analysed material was cDNA or gDNA that came from T cells, B-cell-depleted T cells, or PBMCs.

In the original workflow: Researchers report that nucleated cell counts were estimated from reference gene primer amplification. Assay used: immunoSEQ multiplex PCR; TCRdb lists only in-frame clones, some missing. V, J and clone size were drawn from that table, and D and trimming were deduced from the DNA. This sample carries about 150,000 clones, approximately 80% of them seen once, and the ten largest clones take roughly 0.52%. V gave up 3 bases and J gave up 0 bases; unmatched junction bases: 11. The CDR3 loop spans 19 amino acids. Per the germline V gene, CDR1 is MRHNA and CDR2 is SNTAGT. Source material: peripheral blood. The TCR sequence derives from a man in his sixties with acute or convalescent COVID-19. The V and J genes are TRBV6-4 and TRBJ2-6; 7 nucleotides line up with TRBD1. This CDR3 reads CASSDPKGAPRSGANVLTF. The CDR3, as DNA: TGTGCCAGCAGTGATCCTAAGGGGGCGCCGCGCTCTGGGGCCAACGTCCTGACTTTC.